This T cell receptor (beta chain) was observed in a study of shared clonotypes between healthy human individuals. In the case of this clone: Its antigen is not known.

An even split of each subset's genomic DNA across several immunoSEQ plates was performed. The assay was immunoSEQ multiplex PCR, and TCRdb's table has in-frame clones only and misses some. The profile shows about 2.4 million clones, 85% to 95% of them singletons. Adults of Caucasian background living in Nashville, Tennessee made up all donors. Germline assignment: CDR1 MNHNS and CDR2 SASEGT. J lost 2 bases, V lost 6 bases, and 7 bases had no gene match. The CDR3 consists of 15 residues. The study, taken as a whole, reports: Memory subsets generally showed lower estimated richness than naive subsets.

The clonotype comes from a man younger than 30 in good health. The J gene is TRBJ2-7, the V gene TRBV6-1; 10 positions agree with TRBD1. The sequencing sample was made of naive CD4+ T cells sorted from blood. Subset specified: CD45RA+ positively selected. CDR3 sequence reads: CASSYRDRGTYEQYF. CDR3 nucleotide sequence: TGTGCCAGCAGCTACCGGGACAGGGGAACCTACGAGCAGTACTTC.